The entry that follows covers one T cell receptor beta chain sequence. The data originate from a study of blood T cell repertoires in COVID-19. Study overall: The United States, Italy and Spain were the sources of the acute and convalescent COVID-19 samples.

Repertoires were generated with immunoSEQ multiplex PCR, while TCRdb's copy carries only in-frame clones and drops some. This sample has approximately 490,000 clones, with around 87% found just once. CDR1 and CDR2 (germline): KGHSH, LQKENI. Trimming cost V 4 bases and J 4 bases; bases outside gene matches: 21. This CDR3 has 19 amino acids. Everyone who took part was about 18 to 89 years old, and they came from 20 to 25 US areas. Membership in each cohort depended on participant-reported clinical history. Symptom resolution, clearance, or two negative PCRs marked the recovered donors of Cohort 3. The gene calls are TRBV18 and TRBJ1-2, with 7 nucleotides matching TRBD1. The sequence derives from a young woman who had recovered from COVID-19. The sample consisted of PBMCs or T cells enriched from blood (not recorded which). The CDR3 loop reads CASSRSMSQGEGLGYGYTF. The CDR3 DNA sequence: TGTGCCAGCTCACGATCCATGAGCCAGGGGGAAGGATTAGGCTATGGCTACACCTTC.